This T cell receptor beta chain is drawn from a study of blood T cell repertoires in COVID-19. Trimming cost V 4 bases and J 0 bases; bases outside gene matches: 2. The CDR3 loop spans 15 amino acids. The germline V gene encodes CDR1 SGHDT and CDR2 YYEEEE. The method was immunoSEQ multiplex PCR; TCRdb's version includes in-frame clones alone and lacks a portion of them. The repertoire consists of under 250,000 clones, with 82% occurring once and the leading ten covering approximately 3.2%. The sample comprised peripheral blood. The chain is built from TRBV5-6 and TRBJ1-4; 8 bases are a match to TRBD1. This clonotype originated in a woman aged 18-35 years with acute or convalescent COVID-19. The CDR3 loop reads CASSATGATNEKLFF. The CDR3 region has the DNA TGTGCCAGCAGCGCGACAGGGGCAACTAATGAAAAACTGTTTTTT.